The present entry profiles one T cell receptor (beta chain) with its context. Primers: 60 Vbeta forward and 13 Jbeta reverse. Profiled with immunoSEQ multiplex PCR; TCRdb holds only in-frame clones, not every one. Of under 200,000 clones in the sample, about 85% are singletons; the top ten hold approximately 1.2%. This entry is derived from a study of cytomegalovirus exposure and HLA in healthy donors. Trimming removed 2 bases at V and 7 bases at J, with 8 bases between. Germline CDR1 MNHNY, CDR2 SVGAGI (reference sequence). This CDR3 region has 12 residues. The sample comprised PBMCs. V is TRBV6-6 and J is TRBJ1-2, with D hard to call. The TCR sequence derives from a middle-aged man in good health and CMV-seropositive. CDR3 nucleotides: TGTGCCAGCAGTTACGGGGAGAGTGGCTACACCTTC. Its translation: CASSYGESGYTF.